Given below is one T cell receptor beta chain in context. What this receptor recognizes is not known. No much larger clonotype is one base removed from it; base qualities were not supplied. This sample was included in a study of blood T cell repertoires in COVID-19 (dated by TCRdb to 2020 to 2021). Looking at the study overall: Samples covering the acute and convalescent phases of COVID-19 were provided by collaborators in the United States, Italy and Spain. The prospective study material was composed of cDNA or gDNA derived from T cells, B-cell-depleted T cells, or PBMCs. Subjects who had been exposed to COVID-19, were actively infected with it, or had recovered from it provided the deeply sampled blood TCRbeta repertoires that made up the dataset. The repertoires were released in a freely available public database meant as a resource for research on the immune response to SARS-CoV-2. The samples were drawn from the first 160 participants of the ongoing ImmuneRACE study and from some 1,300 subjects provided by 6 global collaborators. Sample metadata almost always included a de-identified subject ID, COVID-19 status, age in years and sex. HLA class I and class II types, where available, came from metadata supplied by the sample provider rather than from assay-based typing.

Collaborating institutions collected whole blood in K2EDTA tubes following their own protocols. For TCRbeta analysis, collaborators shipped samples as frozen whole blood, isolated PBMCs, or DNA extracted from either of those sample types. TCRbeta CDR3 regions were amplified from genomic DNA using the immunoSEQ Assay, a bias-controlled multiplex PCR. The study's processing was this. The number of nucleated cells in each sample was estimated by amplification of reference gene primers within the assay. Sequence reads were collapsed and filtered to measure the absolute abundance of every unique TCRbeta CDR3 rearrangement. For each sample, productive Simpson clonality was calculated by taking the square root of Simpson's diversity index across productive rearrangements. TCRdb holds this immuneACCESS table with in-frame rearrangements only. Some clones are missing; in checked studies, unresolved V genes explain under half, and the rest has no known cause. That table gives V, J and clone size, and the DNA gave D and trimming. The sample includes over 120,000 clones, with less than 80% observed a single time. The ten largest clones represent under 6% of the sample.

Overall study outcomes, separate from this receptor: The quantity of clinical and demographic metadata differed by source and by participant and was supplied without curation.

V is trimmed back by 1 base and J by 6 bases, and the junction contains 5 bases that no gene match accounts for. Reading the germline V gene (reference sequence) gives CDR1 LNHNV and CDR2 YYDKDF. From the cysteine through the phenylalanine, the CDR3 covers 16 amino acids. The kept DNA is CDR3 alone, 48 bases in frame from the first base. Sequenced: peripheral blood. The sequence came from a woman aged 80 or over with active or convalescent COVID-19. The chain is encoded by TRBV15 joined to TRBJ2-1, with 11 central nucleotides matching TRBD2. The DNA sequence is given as TGTGCCACCAGCAGAGTTAGCGGGGGGGCGGGCAATGAGCAGTTCTTC. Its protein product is CATSRVSGGAGNEQFF.